The text below deals with one T cell receptor beta chain. Antigen unknown. This sample stems from a study of siplizumab effects on memory and regulatory T cells. Study outcomes and limitations: Treg-derived clones made up an average of approximately 64% of mappable alloreactive CD4+ clones with siplizumab and over 25% in controls. Left unconfirmed was the suppressive function of proliferating Tregs from siplizumab cultures.

This CDR3 has 11 amino acids. Between the trimmed V and J ends, which lost 2 bases and 3 bases, there was a span of 4 bases. Looked up from germline, CDR1 is GTSNPN and CDR2 is SVGIG (reference sequence). Assay: immunoSEQ multiplex PCR; the TCRdb copy retains only in-frame clones and omits some. Of 100,000 to 120,000 clones detected, 92% appear once; the ten largest clones hold roughly 1.4%. The source of this sequence is a human donor in good health. The sample consisted of CD4+ T cells sorted from blood. The chain is built from TRBV30 and TRBJ1-2; D ambiguous. CDR3: CAWSQDYGYTF. CDR3 sequence (DNA): TGTGCCTGGAGTCAAGACTATGGCTACACCTTC.